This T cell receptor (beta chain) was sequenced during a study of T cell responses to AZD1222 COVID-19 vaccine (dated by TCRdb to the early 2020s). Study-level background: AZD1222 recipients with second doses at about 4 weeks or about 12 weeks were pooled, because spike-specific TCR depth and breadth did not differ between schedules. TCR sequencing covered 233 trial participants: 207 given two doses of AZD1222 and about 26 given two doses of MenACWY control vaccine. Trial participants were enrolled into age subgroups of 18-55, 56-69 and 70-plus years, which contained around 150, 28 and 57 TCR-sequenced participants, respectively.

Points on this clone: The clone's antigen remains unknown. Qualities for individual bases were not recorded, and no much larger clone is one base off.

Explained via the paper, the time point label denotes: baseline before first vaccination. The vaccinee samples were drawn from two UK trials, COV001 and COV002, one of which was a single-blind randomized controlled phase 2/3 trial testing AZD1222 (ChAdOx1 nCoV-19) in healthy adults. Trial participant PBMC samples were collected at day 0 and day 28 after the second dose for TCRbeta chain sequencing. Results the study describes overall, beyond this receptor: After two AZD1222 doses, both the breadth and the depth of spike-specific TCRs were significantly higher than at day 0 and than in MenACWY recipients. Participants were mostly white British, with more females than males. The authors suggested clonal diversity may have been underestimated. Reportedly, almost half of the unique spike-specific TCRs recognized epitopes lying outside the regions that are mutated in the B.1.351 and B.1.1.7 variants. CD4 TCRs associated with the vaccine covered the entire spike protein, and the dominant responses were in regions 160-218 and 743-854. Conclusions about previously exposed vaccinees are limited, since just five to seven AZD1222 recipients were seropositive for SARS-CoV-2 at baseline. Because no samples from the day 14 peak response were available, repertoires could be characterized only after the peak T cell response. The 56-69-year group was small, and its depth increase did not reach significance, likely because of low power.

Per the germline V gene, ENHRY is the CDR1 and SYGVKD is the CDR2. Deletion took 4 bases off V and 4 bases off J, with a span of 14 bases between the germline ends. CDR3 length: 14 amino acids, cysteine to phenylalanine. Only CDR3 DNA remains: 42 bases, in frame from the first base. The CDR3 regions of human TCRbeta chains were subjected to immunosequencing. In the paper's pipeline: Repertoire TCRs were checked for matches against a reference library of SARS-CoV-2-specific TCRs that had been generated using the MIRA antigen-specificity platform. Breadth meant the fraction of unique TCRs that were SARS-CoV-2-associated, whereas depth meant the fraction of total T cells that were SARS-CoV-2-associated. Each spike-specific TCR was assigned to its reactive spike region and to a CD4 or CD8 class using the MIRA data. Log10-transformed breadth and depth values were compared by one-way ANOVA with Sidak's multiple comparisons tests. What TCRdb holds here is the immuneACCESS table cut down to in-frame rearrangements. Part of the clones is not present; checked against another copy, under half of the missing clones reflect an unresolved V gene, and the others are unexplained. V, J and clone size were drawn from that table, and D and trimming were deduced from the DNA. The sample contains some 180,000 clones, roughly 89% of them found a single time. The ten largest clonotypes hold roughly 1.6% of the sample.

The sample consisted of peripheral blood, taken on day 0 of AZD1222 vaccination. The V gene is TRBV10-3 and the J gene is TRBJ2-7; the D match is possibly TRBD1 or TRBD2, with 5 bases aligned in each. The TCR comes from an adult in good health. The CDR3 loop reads CAISGKGRGYEQYF. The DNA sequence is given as TGTGCCATCAGTGGTAAGGGGAGAGGGTACGAGCAGTACTTC.